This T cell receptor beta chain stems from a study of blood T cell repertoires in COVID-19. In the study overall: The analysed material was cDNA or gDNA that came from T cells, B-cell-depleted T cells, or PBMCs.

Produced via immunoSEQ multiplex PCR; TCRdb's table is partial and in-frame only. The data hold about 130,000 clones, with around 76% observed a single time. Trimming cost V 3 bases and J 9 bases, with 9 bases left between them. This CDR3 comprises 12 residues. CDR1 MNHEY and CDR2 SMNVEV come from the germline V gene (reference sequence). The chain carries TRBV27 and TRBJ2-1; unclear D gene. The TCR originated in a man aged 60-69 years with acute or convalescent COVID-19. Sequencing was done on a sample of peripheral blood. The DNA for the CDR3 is TGTGCCAGCAGTTTCCGAGTCGGTGAGCAGTTCTTC. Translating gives CASSFRVGEQFF.